This TCR beta chain emerged from a study of shared T cell receptors in the human thymus (dated by TCRdb to the early 2020s). For context, the study as a whole: The study investigated the way shared, self-reactive T-cell receptor alpha chains are produced in the human thymus.

Receptor amplification or capture employed the immunoSEQ multiplex PCR assay. TCRdb took over this immuneACCESS table, retaining in-frame rearrangements with V and J assigned. Such tables are incomplete; in checked studies, under half of the missing clones stem from an unresolved V gene, and the remainder is unexplained. In this sample the table shows hundreds of thousands of clones, roughly 90% of which occur a single time. The top ten hold about 0.01% of the sample. As concerns this clone: The antigen it binds to is not known. Per-nucleotide qualities are absent, and no much larger clonotype sits a single base away.

Trimming accounts for 5 bases at V and 8 bases at J, while the number of junction bases matched to no gene is 11. Counted from cysteine to phenylalanine, this CDR3 has 16 amino acids. The retained sequence is limited to the CDR3, 48 bases, with the frame set at the first base. CDR1 and CDR2, looked up from the germline V gene (reference sequence), are MNHEY and SMNVEV. The same sample was also used in a study of human thymus T cells. Looking at the second paper: Immunologically healthy infants undergoing open corrective cardiac surgery for congenital heart defects in Finland were used as donors. Thymus tissue was obtained as surgical resects removed during corrective cardiac surgery. Both the thymic and the peripheral blood repertoires appeared to show biased V and J gene segment usage. Highly overlapping thymic TCR repertoires among unrelated individuals were reported in the related research. TCR alpha and beta repertoires from about 8 infant thymus samples and a few related peripheral blood samples were characterized in the study. Donor ages ranged from roughly 6 to 250 days, and the cohort comprised six or seven male and a couple of female infants. Thymocytes were mechanically released from the tissue and were stored as pellets of about 9-33 million cells at -70 degrees C. Genomic DNA was extracted from frozen cell pellets with a QIAsymphony instrument. The immunoSEQ multiplex PCR assay was used to amplify the TCRB and TCRAD loci from a standardized quantity of quality-controlled genomic DNA. The V(D)J region was spanned by amplicons of a length sufficient to cover the CDR3 and to identify V and J genes. Through the commercial immunoSEQ service, the amplicons were sequenced on an Illumina platform. Primer bias and sequencing errors were corrected as previously described, and TCRAD and TCRB definitions were based on the IMGT database. Analysis of the repertoires was done with immunoSEQ Analyzer 3.0 and VDJTools and included basic statistics, V/J segment usage, diversity estimates, rarefaction and pairwise overlap. Diversity was estimated with Chao1, ChaoE, Efron-Thisted, Shannon and inverse Simpson indices, and also on datasets down-sampled to the smallest sample. Repertoire overlap was determined by strict matching of CDR3 nucleotide sequence, V gene and J gene, and Jaccard-based multidimensional scaling clustering was applied. On average, thymus samples yielded 810,000 or so unique TCRB clonotypes, whereas blood samples yielded roughly 80,000.

The sequence was collected from a boy younger than two with a congenital heart defect. Donor details come from another sample of the same person, matched by shared clones. The sequencing sample was made of thymocytes. Here the chain combines TRBV27 and TRBJ2-1, with 11 bases matching TRBD2. The CDR3 sequence is CASSPNTSGSGDEQFF. The bases read TGTGCCAGCAGTCCCAACACTAGCGGGAGTGGTGATGAGCAGTTCTTC.